Presented here are 17 T cell receptor beta chains from one specimen sequenced in a study of shared clonotypes between healthy human individuals. TCRdb's table, derived via immunoSEQ multiplex PCR, lists solely in-frame clones and lacks some. The sample consists of around 2.5 million clones, over 85% of them appearing once. Material: naive CD4+ T cells from PBMCs. Noted subset: CD45RA+ positively selected. The source is a man younger than 35 in good health. Some clones in this sample may be carry-over from other donors' samples.

The chain links TRBV5-1 to TRBJ2-5; 8 nucleotides align to TRBD2. The CDR3 has 16 amino acids. Germline V gives CDR1 SGHRS, CDR2 YFSETQ. The V segment lost 1 base and the J segment 3 bases; nucleotides outside the gene matches: 8. In DNA, the CDR3 is TGCGCCAGCAGCTTGTTGACGGGAGGGGCGGAAGAGACCCAGTACTTC. Its protein product is CASSLLTGGAEETQYF.

The gene calls are TRBV9 and TRBJ1-1, with 8 bases identical to TRBD1. The trim removed 4 bases at V and 3 bases at J, leaving 14 bases unmatched. Germline-derived CDR1 and CDR2 are SGDLS and YYNGEE. This CDR3 has 17 residues. In DNA form, the CDR3 reads TGTGCCAGCAGCTCCCAGCTGGGGCAGGGGGCGGACACTGAAGCTTTCTTT. Translating gives CASSSQLGQGADTEAFF.

The V and J genes are TRBV7-2 and TRBJ2-3, with 11 positions matching TRBD2. The junction had 8 bases not matched to a gene; V was cut back by 5 bases and J by 10 bases. Germline CDR1 and CDR2: SGHTA and FQGNSA. The CDR3 spans 14 residues. The chain's CDR3 is CASSPGLAGDPQYF. The CDR3 DNA is TGTGCCAGCAGCCCAGGACTAGCGGGTGACCCGCAGTATTTT.

The CDR3 sequence: CASSLRLAAYNEQFF. CDR3 in DNA: TGTGCCAGCAGTTTACGACTAGCGGCTTACAATGAGCAGTTCTTC. The chain joins TRBV6-5 to TRBJ2-1; 9 bases are shared with TRBD2. J lost 4 bases, V lost 4 bases, and 5 bases had no gene match. Germline V gene data show CDR1 as MNHEY and CDR2 as SVGAGI. The CDR3 spans 15 residues.

DNA for the CDR3: TGTGCCAGCAGCCCCACGACAGGGGTTGGCAATCAGCCCCAGCATTTT. Translation gives CASSPTTGVGNQPQHF. The chain is built from TRBV28 and TRBJ1-5; 8 bases align to TRBD1. V lost 6 bases to trimming and J lost 2 bases; unmatched junction nucleotides: 9. CDR1 MDHEN and CDR2 SYDVKM come from the germline V gene. CDR3 length: 16 amino acids.

The rearrangement links TRBV4-2 to TRBJ1-2; D gene unclear. V lost 1 base and J 7 bases, leaving 13 bases between the germline ends. The CDR3 is 14 amino acids. Germline-derived CDR1 and CDR2 are LGHNA and YNFKEQ. CDR3 residues: CASSQVGREGGYTF. The CDR3 DNA reads as TGTGCCAGCAGCCAAGTGGGTAGGGAGGGTGGCTACACCTTC.

CDR3 DNA: TGCGCCAGCAGCCACCCGGGACAGGGGGCCTACGAGCAGTACTTC. Amino acids: CASSHPGQGAYEQYF. The rearrangement joins TRBV4-1 to TRBJ2-7, with 11 bases aligning to TRBD1. The CDR3 has 15 amino acids. Germline trimming cut 3 bases from V and 2 bases from J; bases unmatched to any gene: 3. The V gene's germline CDR1 is MGHRA and CDR2 YSYEKL.

This clone occurred once. This chain connects TRBV7-3 to TRBJ2-3, with 7 bases identical to TRBD2. Unmatched junction bases numbered 8, after V lost 5 bases and J lost 0 bases. This CDR3 region has 16 residues. Looked up from germline, CDR1 is SGHTA and CDR2 is FQGTGA. In DNA form, the CDR3 reads TGTGCCAGCAGCCTTCGAGCGGGAAGTAGCACAGATACGCAGTATTTT. It codes for CASSLRAGSSTDTQYF. The full variable domain, its missing parts supplied by reference TRBV7-3 and TRBJ2-3, is GAGVSQTPSNKVTEKGKYVELRCDPISGHTALYWYRQSLGQGPEFLIYFQGTGAADDSGLPNDRFFAVRPEGSVSTLKIQRTERGDSAVYLCASSLRAGSSTDTQYFGPGTRLTVL.

This chain connects TRBV11-2 to TRBJ2-1; a weak D match, TRBD2 (7 bases). Trimming stripped 4 bases from V and 8 bases from J, with 9 bases between. The CDR3 consists of 12 residues. Germline V CDR1 and CDR2: SGHAT, FQNNGV. CDR3 bases: TGTGCCAGCAGCTGGGGGGGCGATGAGCAGTTCTTC. Translated, it gives CASSWGGDEQFF.

The chain combines TRBV2 with TRBJ2-3; D is tentatively TRBD1 or TRBD2 (6 bases each). The germline V gene encodes CDR1 SNHLY and CDR2 FYNNEI. This CDR3 has 13 residues. V was clipped by 7 bases and J by 6 bases, with 14 bases between them. CDR3 residues: CASKTTRGDTQYF. The CDR3 DNA is TGTGCCAGCAAAACGACTAGGGGGGATACGCAGTATTTT.

A note on this clone: This sample also contains other DNA sequences that code for the same CDR3. The V call is TRBV27, the J call TRBJ2-1; TRBD2 aligns across 13 bases. This CDR3 comprises 15 residues. Per the germline V gene, CDR1 is MNHEY and CDR2 is SMNVEV (reference sequence). The J segment lost 8 bases and the V segment lost 3 bases, leaving 4 bases of the junction unmatched. DNA for the CDR3: TGTGCCAGCAGTTTCCGACTAGCGGGGGGTTATGAGCAGTTCTTC. Translating it yields CASSFRLAGGYEQFF.

The gene calls are TRBV7-2 and TRBJ1-3; 7 bases are shared with TRBD1. Germline CDR1 SGHTA, CDR2 FQGNSA. Trimming removed 5 bases from V and 3 bases from J; junction bases left unmatched: 4. The CDR3 contains 14 residues. In DNA form, the CDR3 reads TGTGCCAGCAGCCCCGGGACAGTTGGAAACACCATATATTTT. It translates to CASSPGTVGNTIYF.

The DNA of the CDR3 is TGTGCCAGCAGCTCGCCGACTAGATATAACTACAATGAGCAGTTCTTC. It codes for CASSSPTRYNYNEQFF. V and J are TRBV7-9 and TRBJ2-1; D possibly corresponds to TRBD2 (6 bases). CDR1 is SEHNR and CDR2 is FQNEAQ in the germline V gene (reference sequence). Trimming took 4 bases from V and 3 from J, leaving 16 bases between them. The CDR3 totals 16 residues.

The chain has TRBV18 and TRBJ2-1; no clear D. Germline values: CDR1 KGHSH, CDR2 LQKENI. CDR3 size: 13 residues. Trimming pared 3 bases from V and 4 bases from J, leaving 7 bases between. DNA of the CDR3: TGTGCCAGCTCACCGTTCAAGTACAATGAGCAGTTCTTC. Protein product: CASSPFKYNEQFF.

The rearrangement uses TRBV5-1 and TRBJ2-4; 7 bases are a match to TRBD2. The CDR3 spans 14 residues. The trim removed 1 base at V and 6 bases at J, leaving 4 bases unmatched. Germline V gene lookup returns CDR1 SGHRS and CDR2 YFSETQ. This CDR3 reads CASSLWEGINIQYF. CDR3 nucleotide sequence: TGCGCCAGCAGCTTGTGGGAGGGAATAAACATTCAGTACTTC.

This clone came up once. The genes are TRBV9 and TRBJ1-3, with a tentative D call TRBD1 (5 bases). The CDR3 totals 15 residues. Germline V gene lookup returns CDR1 SGDLS and CDR2 YYNGEE. The ends were cut back, 0 bases at V and 0 bases at J, with 7 bases in the middle. CDR3 region: CASSVAQGSGNTIYF. CDR3 nucleotides: TGTGCCAGCAGCGTAGCTCAGGGCTCTGGAAACACCATATATTTT.

The chain uses TRBV11-2 and TRBJ2-1, with 10 nucleotides matching TRBD1. V trimming: 2 bases; J trimming: 1 base; junction bases outside the gene matches: 8. Germline V CDR1 and CDR2: SGHAT, FQNNGV. CDR3 length: 18 amino acids. CDR3 in DNA: TGTGCCAGCAGCTTAAAGATGACGGGACAGGGGTCCTACAATGAGCAGTTCTTC. It yields the protein CASSLKMTGQGSYNEQFF.